Listed here is a single TCR beta chain. This sample stems from a study of T cell responses to AZD1222 COVID-19 vaccine. Trimming cost V 6 bases and J 3 bases, with 15 bases left between them. Looked up from germline, CDR1 is SGHRS and CDR2 is YFSETQ. This CDR3 has 15 residues. This table comes from immunoSEQ multiplex PCR, and its TCRdb copy is limited to in-frame clones, with some not included. The table lists about 99,000 clones, approximately 89% of them singletons. This clonotype was obtained from an adult in good health. Sequencing was performed on peripheral blood, taken on day 0 of AZD1222 vaccination. The rearrangement uses TRBV5-1 and TRBJ1-4; possibly TRBD1 for D (6 bases). The CDR3 DNA reads as TGCGCCAGCACCGGTGGGGGGGCGTCTAATGAAAAACTGTTTTTT. Amino acids: CASTGGGASNEKLFF.